The text below deals with one TCR beta chain. The antigen this receptor binds is unknown. Base qualities are not provided; no much larger clone lies one nucleotide away. The sample is drawn from a study of blood T cell repertoires in COVID-19 (dated by TCRdb to 2020 to 2021). About the study as a whole: Samples covering the acute and convalescent phases of COVID-19 were provided by collaborators in the United States, Italy and Spain. The material from the prospective study consisted of cDNA or gDNA derived from T cells, B-cell-depleted T cells, or PBMCs. The dataset comprised deeply sampled blood TCRbeta repertoires from subjects exposed to, actively infected with, or recovered from COVID-19. The repertoires were released in a freely available public database meant as a resource for research on the immune response to SARS-CoV-2. The samples were drawn from two sources: the first 160 participants of the ongoing ImmuneRACE study, and 1,000 to 1,500 subjects contributed by 6 global collaborators. A de-identified subject ID, COVID-19 status, age in years and sex were almost always included in the sample metadata. HLA class I and class II types, where available, came from metadata supplied by the sample provider rather than from assay-based typing.

The CDR3 goes from the cysteine to the phenylalanine over 16 residues. CDR3 DNA only is kept here, 48 bases in frame from base 1. For CDR1 and CDR2, the germline V gene (reference sequence) lists LNHDA and SQIVND. V lost 3 bases and J lost 4 bases, and the count of bases not matched to a germline gene is 10. TCRbeta CDR3 regions were amplified from genomic DNA by means of the immunoSEQ Assay, a bias-controlled multiplex PCR. The paper's data handling went like this. The number of nucleated cells in each sample was estimated from the amplification of reference gene primers within the assay. To quantify the absolute abundance of each unique TCRbeta CDR3 rearrangement, sequence reads were collapsed and filtered. Productive Simpson clonality was computed per sample as the square root of Simpson's diversity index over productive rearrangements. TCRdb mirrors the immuneACCESS table, restricted to in-frame sequences. Some clones are absent from its copies; in checked studies, under half trace to an unresolved V gene, and the reason for the others is unknown. The D gene and trimming were derived from the DNA, and the V and J assignments and clone size from that table. The sample contains around 45,000 clones, roughly 90% of them found a single time. The ten largest clonotypes hold 15% of the sample.

Each collaborating institution followed its own protocols to collect whole blood in K2EDTA tubes. For TCRbeta analysis, collaborators shipped samples as frozen whole blood, isolated PBMCs, or DNA extracted from either of those sample types. The research as a whole found: How much clinical and demographic metadata was included differed by source and by participant, and the metadata was provided uncurated.

Source material: peripheral blood. The source of this sequence is a man aged 60-69 years with active COVID-19. This chain is built from TRBV19 and TRBJ1-2, and TRBD1 aligns with 8 junction nucleotides. CDR3 loop: CASSMIRTGISYGYTF. The sequenced DNA: TGTGCCAGTAGTATGATCCGGACAGGGATTAGCTATGGCTACACCTTC.